This record looks at one T cell receptor beta chain sequence and its context. Per the germline V gene, CDR1 is LNHDA and CDR2 is SQIVND (reference sequence). V shed 3 bases and J 1 base; nucleotides not matched to a gene: 2. This CDR3 is built from 15 residues. The record originates from a study of control samples from healthy donors and cancer patients. Generated by immunoSEQ multiplex PCR, the TCRdb table keeps only in-frame clones and is missing some. Here the sample spans 120,000 or so clones, around 87% being singletons. Sequenced sample: blood. This rearrangement joins TRBV19 to TRBJ2-5; 10 positions agree with TRBD1. This TCR came from a man aged 60 to 75 in good health. CDR3 residues: CASSIGQGGQETQYF. DNA of the CDR3: TGTGCCAGTAGTATCGGACAGGGGGGCCAAGAGACCCAGTACTTC.